The 28 T cell receptor beta chains below all came from one sample that was sequenced in a study of T cell changes during pregnancy in multiple sclerosis. Assay used: immunoSEQ multiplex PCR; TCRdb lists only in-frame clones, some missing. The sample carries about 75,000 clones, 89% recorded once. Sequenced here: peripheral blood, sampled in the first trimester of pregnancy. The receptors were gathered from a female donor in good health, enrolled as a control in a pregnancy study.

This sequence joins TRBV5-6 and TRBJ2-4; D not resolved. CDR1 is SGHDT, CDR2 YYEEEE, per germline. This CDR3 has 16 amino acids. The germline V and J ends were trimmed by 0 bases and 1 base, with 11 bases remaining between them. CDR3 DNA: TGTGCCAGCAGCTTGGGTGGCCCTCTGGCCAAAAACATTCAGTACTTC. Its protein is CASSLGGPLAKNIQYF.

This clone has only one observation. The rearrangement links TRBV11-2 to TRBJ1-3; 9 bases are shared with TRBD1. The CDR3 extends over 17 amino acids. The germline V gene has CDR1 SGHAT and CDR2 FQNNGV. V shed 3 bases and J 2 bases; nucleotides not matched to a gene: 8. Here the CDR3 reads CASSLLDTGGTGNTIYF. CDR3 coding DNA: TGTGCCAGCAGCTTGCTGGATACAGGGGGCACTGGAAACACCATATATTTT.

The rearrangement joins TRBV25-1 to TRBJ2-7, with 7 positions matching TRBD1. V was pared by 7 bases and J by 4 bases, with 10 bases of the junction left unmatched. The length of the CDR3 is 14 residues. Germline CDR1 and CDR2: MGHDK and SYGVNS. CDR3 sequence (DNA): TGTGCCAGCATTCCGAGAGGGGGCGCGTACGAGCAGTACTTC. Protein product: CASIPRGGAYEQYF.

This clone has a count of ten or more. The chain couples TRBV5-4 to TRBJ1-1; D is ambiguous. CDR1 is SGHNT and CDR2 is YYREEE in the germline V gene (reference sequence). The CDR3 is 16 residues long. V was shortened by 4 bases and J by 1 base, with 17 bases between the two germline ends. The CDR3 loop reads CASSPGKRVKNTEAFF. CDR3 bases: TGTGCCAGCAGCCCGGGGAAACGGGTAAAGAACACTGAAGCTTTCTTT.

This chain connects TRBV7-2 to TRBJ2-7, with 8 bases that match TRBD2. J gave up 5 bases and V 4 bases, and 10 bases lay outside the gene matches. The CDR3 has 15 amino acids. The germline gives CDR1 SGHTA, CDR2 FQGNSA. CDR3 DNA sequence: TGTGCCAGCAGCTACCAGAGCGGGGGCCCCCACGAGCAGTACTTC. Amino acid sequence: CASSYQSGGPHEQYF.

The V and J genes are TRBV7-9 and TRBJ2-1; the match to TRBD1 covers 9 bases. V lost 9 bases to trimming and J lost 4 bases; unmatched junction nucleotides: 7. Germline V lookup: CDR1 SEHNR, CDR2 FQNEAQ (reference sequence). The CDR3 length is 14 residues. In DNA form, the CDR3 reads TGTGCCAGTAACTCGGGACAGGGATACAATGAGCAGTTCTTC. Its translation: CASNSGQGYNEQFF. The whole variable domain, filled in from reference TRBV7-9 and TRBJ2-1, reads DTGVSQNPRHKITKRGQNVTFRCDPISEHNRLYWYRQTLGQGPEFLTYFQNEAQLEKSRLLSDRFSAERPKGSFSTLEIQRTEQGDSAMYLCASNSGQGYNEQFFGPGTRLTVL.

V usage is TRBV5-1 and J usage is TRBJ2-1; weak D call: TRBD1 (6 bases). V was shortened by 2 bases and J by 6 bases, with 9 bases between the two germline ends. Per the germline V gene, CDR1 is SGHRS and CDR2 is YFSETQ. The CDR3 extends over 13 amino acids. CDR3 residues: CASSLQGPNEQFF. Here the CDR3 DNA reads TGCGCCAGCAGCTTACAGGGCCCCAATGAGCAGTTCTTC.

The rearrangement links TRBV6-6 to TRBJ2-2; 9 nucleotides agree with TRBD2. Germline V gives CDR1 MNHNY, CDR2 SVGAGI (reference sequence). Trimming cost V 2 bases and J 6 bases; bases outside gene matches: 4. This CDR3 region has 15 residues. Written as DNA, the CDR3 is TGTGCCAGCAGTTACGTGCTAGCGGGGTCCGGGGAGCTGTTTTTT. Protein product: CASSYVLAGSGELFF.

The V call is TRBV4-3, the J call TRBJ1-1, with a tentative D call TRBD1 (6 bases). CDR1 and CDR2 (germline): LGHNA, YSLEER. CDR3 length: 15 residues. Between the trimmed V and J ends, which lost 1 base and 11 bases, there was a span of 20 bases. CDR3 sequence reads: CASSQGGGVLTGAFF. DNA for the CDR3: TGCGCCAGCAGCCAAGGAGGGGGGGTTCTAACCGGGGCTTTCTTT.

The V and J genes are TRBV9 and TRBJ2-5; 12 nucleotides match TRBD2. Germline V gene sequence: CDR1 SGDLS, CDR2 YYNGEE. This CDR3 has 18 amino acids. After removal of 0 bases from V and 2 bases from J, the junction contained 8 bases not matched to a gene. The DNA for the CDR3 is TGTGCCAGCAGCGTAGGCCTAGCGGGAGGGTTTTCTCAAGAGACCCAGTACTTC. Protein sequence: CASSVGLAGGFSQETQYF.

Only one count was recorded for this clone. V and J are TRBV11-2 and TRBJ1-1; 7 nucleotides match TRBD1. V shed 6 bases and J 0 bases; nucleotides not matched to a gene: 19. The CDR3 has 19 amino acids. The germline gives CDR1 SGHAT, CDR2 FQNNGV. CDR3 sequence: CASSFGVGGWAEMNTEAFF. The CDR3 bases are TGTGCCAGCAGTTTTGGTGTAGGGGGCTGGGCCGAAATGAACACTGAAGCTTTCTTT.

The chain links TRBV10-3 to TRBJ1-1; D might be TRBD1 (6 bases). V was pared by 7 bases and J by 4 bases, with 13 bases between. Germline V gives CDR1 ENHRY, CDR2 SYGVKD. The CDR3 is made up of 13 amino acids. The CDR3 loop is CAINRGGGTEAFF. As DNA, the CDR3 is TGTGCCATCAACCGGGGAGGGGGCACTGAAGCTTTCTTT.

The chain recombines TRBV6-1 with TRBJ1-3; weak D call: TRBD1 (6 bases). The CDR3 extends over 13 amino acids. CDR1 and CDR2 (germline): MNHNS, SASEGT. Trimming removed 2 bases at V and 7 bases at J, with 9 bases between. CDR3 in amino acids: CASSEQGRNTIYF. CDR3 sequence (DNA): TGTGCCAGCAGTGAACAGGGGCGGAACACCATATATTTT.

This clone was detected a few times. This chain uses TRBV19 with TRBJ1-1; unclear D gene. The germline V gene encodes CDR1 LNHDA and CDR2 SQIVND (reference sequence). The length of the CDR3 is 13 residues. V was clipped by 6 bases and J by 2 bases, with 10 bases between them. The CDR3 DNA follows: TGTGCCAGTAGAACAAGCGGAAACACTGAAGCTTTCTTT. It specifies CASRTSGNTEAFF.

The rearrangement joins TRBV7-6 to TRBJ2-2, with 10 bases matching TRBD1. The V gene end was trimmed by 5 bases and the J gene end by 1 base; junction bases not matched to a gene: 4. The CDR3 consists of 16 residues. Germline CDR1 is SGHVS and CDR2 is FNYEAQ. The CDR3, as DNA: TGTGCCAGCAGCCCAAGGACAGGGGGGAACACCGGGGAGCTGTTTTTT. Its protein product is CASSPRTGGNTGELFF.

The CDR3 nucleotides read TGTGCCAGCTCGCCGGGACAAACCTCGAACACTGAAGCTTTCTTT. Protein product: CASSPGQTSNTEAFF. The V and J genes are TRBV18 and TRBJ1-1; D is possibly TRBD1 (6 bases). V dropped 6 bases and J dropped 1 base, with 15 bases sitting between them. Per the germline V gene, CDR1 is KGHSH and CDR2 is LQKENI. The CDR3 is 15 residues long.

The genes are TRBV7-2 and TRBJ2-1; TRBD2 matches 14 bases. The ends lost 0 bases at V and 4 bases at J; junction bases unmatched: 5. The CDR3 sequence is 18 residues long. The germline gives CDR1 SGHTA, CDR2 FQGNSA. In DNA, the CDR3 is TGTGCCAGCAGCTTAGCGGGACTAGCGGGGGAAGTATACAATGAGCAGTTCTTC. This gives the protein CASSLAGLAGEVYNEQFF.

The V gene is TRBV5-4, the J gene TRBJ1-6; D ambiguous. The germline V gene encodes CDR1 SGHNT and CDR2 YYREEE (reference sequence). Trimming cost V 1 base and J 0 bases, with 11 bases left between them. There are 17 residues in the CDR3. CDR3 loop: CASSLRRESSYNSPLHF. The CDR3 region has the DNA TGTGCCAGCAGCTTGAGAAGGGAGAGCTCCTATAATTCACCCCTCCACTTT.

V gene TRBV4-1 combines with J gene TRBJ1-1; TRBD1 aligns across 8 bases. The V gene end was trimmed by 4 bases and the J gene end by 4 bases; junction bases not matched to a gene: 5. Germline CDR1 reads MGHRA; CDR2 reads YSYEKL. The CDR3 length is 14 residues. Written as DNA, the CDR3 is TGCGCCAGCAGCCGAATCACAGGGGGCACTGAAGCTTTCTTT. It yields the protein CASSRITGGTEAFF.

CDR3 nucleotides: TGTGCCATCAGCCCAACTAGCGGGGGCCCCAGCTCCTACAATGAGCAGTTCTTC. It specifies CAISPTSGGPSSYNEQFF. The V call is TRBV10-3, the J call TRBJ2-1; 11 bases align to TRBD2. Trimming at V came to 6 bases and at J to 0 bases, leaving 10 bases not matched to a gene. Germline V gene lookup returns CDR1 ENHRY and CDR2 SYGVKD. The CDR3 has 18 residues.

The chain joins TRBV7-2 to TRBJ2-2; no firm D call. Germline values: CDR1 SGHTA, CDR2 FQGNSA. Trimming removed 1 base from V and 2 bases from J, with 8 bases in between. The CDR3 covers 15 residues. The chain's CDR3 is CASSLGDFNTGELFF. The CDR3 region has the DNA TGTGCCAGCAGCTTAGGTGACTTTAACACCGGGGAGCTGTTTTTT.

The chain has TRBV11-2 and TRBJ1-1; tentatively, D is TRBD1 (5 bases). Looked up from germline, CDR1 is SGHAT and CDR2 is FQNNGV. The CDR3 consists of 15 residues. Trimming pared 2 bases from V and 0 bases from J, leaving 10 bases between. The CDR3 is CASSLTGTMNTEAFF. The DNA for the CDR3 is TGTGCCAGCAGCTTAACAGGAACAATGAACACTGAAGCTTTCTTT.

Notes on this clone: Sequence at one end of the junction differs from germline and may be a read error. The V gene is TRBV7-2, the J gene TRBJ2-3; 9 nucleotides agree with TRBD2. The CDR3 totals 13 residues. Germline CDR1 reads SGHTA; CDR2 reads FQGNSA. The CDR3 loop reads CASSLAGSGGSTF. As DNA, the CDR3 is TGTGCCAGCAGCCTCGCTGGGAGCGGGGGGTCAACATTT.

The J gene is TRBJ1-5, the V gene TRBV10-3, with D maybe TRBD1 (6 bases). The CDR3 extends over 15 amino acids. CDR1 ENHRY and CDR2 SYGVKD come from the germline V gene. Trimming removed 6 bases from V and 5 bases from J, with 17 bases in between. The CDR3 loop reads CAISPGAGDHQPQHF. Written as DNA, the CDR3 is TGTGCCATCAGCCCAGGGGCGGGGGACCATCAGCCCCAGCATTTT.

The rearrangement uses TRBV6-5 and TRBJ2-1; no firm D call. The germline gives CDR1 MNHEY, CDR2 SVGAGI. Trimming removed 8 bases from V and 5 bases from J, with 10 bases in between. The CDR3 totals 12 residues. The CDR3 region has the DNA TGTGCCAGCTCCAGGATCAACAATGAGCAGTTCTTC. Its protein is CASSRINNEQFF.

This clone turned up a few times. The rearrangement links TRBV2 to TRBJ1-2; D may be TRBD1 (6 bases). Germline-derived CDR1 and CDR2 are SNHLY and FYNNEI. CDR3 length: 17 amino acids. V was pared by 6 bases and J by 6 bases, with 26 bases between. As DNA, the CDR3 is TGTGCCAGCAGGGAGAATGCGGGGGCCGGGAAGGGGAATGGCTACACCTTC. Translated, it gives CASRENAGAGKGNGYTF.

The chain links TRBV7-9 to TRBJ1-2, with 10 bases identical to TRBD1. The CDR3 runs 16 residues. V lost 4 bases to trimming and J lost 7 bases; unmatched junction nucleotides: 12. The germline CDR1 and CDR2 sequences are SEHNR and FQNEAQ (reference sequence). The CDR3 DNA follows: TGTGCCAGCAGCTCCACCGGGACAGGGGTAGAGTTTGGCTACACCTTC. Residues: CASSSTGTGVEFGYTF.

This sequence joins TRBV15 and TRBJ2-5, with 8 positions matching TRBD1. Germline V gene data show CDR1 as LNHNV and CDR2 as YYDKDF (reference sequence). This CDR3 has 14 amino acids. Trimming took 3 bases from V and 2 from J; bases not matched to a gene: 2. CDR3: CATSRDRDQETQYF. CDR3 bases: TGTGCCACCAGCAGGGACAGGGATCAAGAGACCCAGTACTTC.